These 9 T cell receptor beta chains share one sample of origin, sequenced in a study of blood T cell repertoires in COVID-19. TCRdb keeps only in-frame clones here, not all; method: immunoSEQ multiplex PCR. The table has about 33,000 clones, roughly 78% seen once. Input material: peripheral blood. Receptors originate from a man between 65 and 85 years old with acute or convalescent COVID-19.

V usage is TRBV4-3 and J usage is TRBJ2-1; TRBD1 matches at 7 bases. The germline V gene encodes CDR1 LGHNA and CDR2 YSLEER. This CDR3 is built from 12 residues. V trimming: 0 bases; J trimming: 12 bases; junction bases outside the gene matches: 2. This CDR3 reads CASSQESGGQFF. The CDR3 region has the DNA TGCGCCAGCAGCCAAGAATCAGGGGGGCAGTTCTTC.

The DNA of the CDR3 is TGTGCCAGCAGCCGGGACATTGGGACCTATGGCTACACCTTC. This sequence encodes CASSRDIGTYGYTF. This chain connects TRBV5-5 to TRBJ1-2; the D gene is possibly TRBD1 (6 bases). This CDR3 has 14 residues. Germline loops: CDR1 SGHKS, CDR2 YYEKEE (reference sequence). V lost 4 bases and J 4 bases, leaving 14 bases between the germline ends.

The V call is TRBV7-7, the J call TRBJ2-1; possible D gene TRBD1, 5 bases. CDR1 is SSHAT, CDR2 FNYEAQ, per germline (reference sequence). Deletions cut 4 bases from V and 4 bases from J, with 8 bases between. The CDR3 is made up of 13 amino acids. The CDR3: CASSSDIYNEQFF. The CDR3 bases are TGTGCCAGCAGCTCGGACATATACAATGAGCAGTTCTTC.

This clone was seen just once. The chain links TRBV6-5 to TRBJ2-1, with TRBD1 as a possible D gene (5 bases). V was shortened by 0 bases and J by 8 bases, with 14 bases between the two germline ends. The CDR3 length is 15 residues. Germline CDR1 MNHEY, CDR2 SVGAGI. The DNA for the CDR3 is TGTGCCAGCAGTTACTCGATATCAAGGGGCGATGAGCAGTTCTTC. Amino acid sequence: CASSYSISRGDEQFF.

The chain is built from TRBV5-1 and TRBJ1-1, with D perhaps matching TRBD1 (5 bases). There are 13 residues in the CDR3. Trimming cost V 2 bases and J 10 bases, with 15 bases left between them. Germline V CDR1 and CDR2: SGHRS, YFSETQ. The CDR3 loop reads CASSLSPGRGAFF. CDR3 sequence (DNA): TGCGCCAGCAGCTTAAGTCCGGGGCGGGGAGCTTTCTTT.

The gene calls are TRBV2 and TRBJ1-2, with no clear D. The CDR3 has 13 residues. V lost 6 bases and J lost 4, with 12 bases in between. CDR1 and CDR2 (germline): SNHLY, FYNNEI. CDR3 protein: CASRPQIFYGYTF. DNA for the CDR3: TGTGCCAGCAGACCACAGATATTCTATGGCTACACCTTC.

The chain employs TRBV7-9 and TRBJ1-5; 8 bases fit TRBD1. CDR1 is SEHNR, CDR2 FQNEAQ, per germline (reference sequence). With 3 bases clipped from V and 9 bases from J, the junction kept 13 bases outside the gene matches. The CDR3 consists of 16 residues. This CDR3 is CASSLGQVATGGPQHF. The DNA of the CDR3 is TGTGCCAGCAGCTTGGGACAGGTGGCTACGGGGGGGCCCCAGCATTTT.

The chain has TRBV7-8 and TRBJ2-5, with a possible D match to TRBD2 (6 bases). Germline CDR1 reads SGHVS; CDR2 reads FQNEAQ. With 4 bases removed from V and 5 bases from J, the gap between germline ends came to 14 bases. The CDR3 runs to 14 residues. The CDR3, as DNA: TGTGCCAGCAGCTCCCCCCGGGGGTCGGAGACCCAGTACTTC. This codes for CASSSPRGSETQYF.

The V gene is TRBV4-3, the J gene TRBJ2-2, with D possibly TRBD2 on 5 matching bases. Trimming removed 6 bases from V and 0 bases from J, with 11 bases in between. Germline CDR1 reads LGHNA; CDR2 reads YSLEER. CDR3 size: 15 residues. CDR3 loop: CASRMWGANTGELFF. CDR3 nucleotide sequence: TGCGCCAGCAGGATGTGGGGAGCGAACACCGGGGAGCTGTTTTTT.